One and the same sample provided the 13 T cell receptor beta chains below, sequenced in a study of blood T cell repertoires in COVID-19 (dated by TCRdb to 2020 to 2021). The method behind the library was the immunoSEQ multiplex PCR assay. TCRdb took over this immuneACCESS table, retaining in-frame rearrangements with V and J assigned. Such tables are incomplete; in checked studies, under half of the missing clones stem from an unresolved V gene, and the remainder is unexplained. The sample profile shows about 280,000 clones; about 86% of them were found once. The top ten clonotypes cover approximately 2% of the sample. The source material was peripheral blood. The receptors were sampled from a woman between 25 and 40 years old who had recovered from COVID-19.

The chain has TRBV7-6 and TRBJ1-2, with D uncertain. The germline CDR1 and CDR2 sequences are SGHVS and FNYEAQ. The CDR3 has 11 amino acids. Trimming cost V 2 bases and J 8 bases, with 6 bases left between them. The CDR3 coding sequence is TGTGCCAGCAGCTTATCGGGGGGCTACACCTTC. It yields the protein CASSLSGGYTF. Full variable domain (outside the CDR3, taken from reference TRBV7-6 and TRBJ1-2): GAGVSQSPRYKVTKRGQDVALRCDPISGHVSLYWYRQALGQGPEFLTYFNYEAQQDKSGLPNDRFSAERPEGSISTLTIQRTEQRDSAMYRCASSLSGGYTFGSGTRLTVV.

The J gene is TRBJ1-1, the V gene TRBV6-5; no clear D. Germline loops: CDR1 MNHEY, CDR2 SVGAGI. Trimming removed 0 bases at V and 0 bases at J, with 8 bases between. This CDR3 region has 15 residues. The CDR3 DNA sequence: TGTGCCAGCAGTTACTCAGCAAGAATGAACACTGAAGCTTTCTTT. This sequence encodes CASSYSARMNTEAFF.

The chain is built from TRBV7-9 and TRBJ2-1; 12 bases line up with TRBD2. The trim removed 3 bases at V and 6 bases at J, leaving 9 bases unmatched. The CDR3 length is 17 residues. Germline V gene lookup returns CDR1 SEHNR and CDR2 FQNEAQ (reference sequence). The CDR3 sequence: CASSLGTSGRRSNEQFF. The CDR3 region has the DNA TGTGCCAGCAGCTTGGGGACTAGCGGGCGAAGGAGCAATGAGCAGTTCTTC.

This chain uses TRBV9 with TRBJ2-5; 10 nucleotides agree with TRBD2. The CDR3 sequence is 16 residues long. Per germline, CDR1 SGDLS and CDR2 YYNGEE. The V and J ends lost 0 bases and 3 bases, in that order; junction bases with no gene match: 5. The CDR3 bases are TGTGCCAGCAGCGTAGGATTGAGCGGGGGGGAAGAGACCCAGTACTTC. Its translation: CASSVGLSGGEETQYF.

The rearrangement uses TRBV4-2 and TRBJ2-7, with 11 bases that match TRBD2. V shed 4 bases and J 4 bases; nucleotides not matched to a gene: 6. The CDR3 totals 15 residues. Germline V gene data show CDR1 as LGHNA and CDR2 as YNFKEQ. The chain's CDR3 is CASSPSRTSGYEQYF. As DNA, the CDR3 is TGTGCCAGCAGCCCTTCCCGGACTAGCGGGTACGAGCAGTACTTC.

This chain joins TRBV6-4 and TRBJ2-5, with TRBD2 identical over 13 bases. The CDR3 sequence is 17 residues long. CDR1 and CDR2 (germline): MRHNA, SNTAGT. V lost 0 bases, J lost 2 bases, and 3 bases stayed unmatched. CDR3 nucleotides: TGTGCCAGCAGTGACTCCGGACTAGCGGGAGTTCAAGAGACCCAGTACTTC. Residues: CASSDSGLAGVQETQYF.

This clone has a single count. The genes are TRBV18 and TRBJ1-5, with 12 bases identical to TRBD1. Trimming removed 6 bases from V and 6 bases from J; junction bases left unmatched: 6. CDR3 size: 15 residues. Germline lookup yields CDR1 KGHSH and CDR2 LQKENI. The CDR3 DNA reads as TGTGCCAGCTCCTCCGGGACAGGGGGCAGTCAGCCCCAGCATTTT. It is translated as CASSSGTGGSQPQHF. The entire variable domain, with the rest obtained from reference TRBV18 and TRBJ1-5, is as follows: NAGVMQNPRHLVRRRGQEARLRCSPMKGHSHVYWYRQLPEEGLKFMVYLQKENIIDESGMPKERFSAEFPKEGPSILRIQQVVRGDSAAYFCASSSGTGGSQPQHFGDGTRLSIL.

The chain recombines TRBV9 with TRBJ2-1, with D perhaps TRBD2 (6 bases). V was trimmed by 4 bases and J by 3 bases, leaving 17 bases between them. The CDR3 consists of 16 residues. Germline V gene data show CDR1 as SGDLS and CDR2 as YYNGEE. CDR3 coding DNA: TGTGCCAGCAGCTCCCCAGCGGGCCCCTTCTACAATGAGCAGTTCTTC. It specifies CASSSPAGPFYNEQFF.

This chain links TRBV4-2 with TRBJ2-7; possible D gene TRBD2, 5 bases. V lost 1 base to trimming and J lost 1 base, with 11 bases between them. Looked up from germline, CDR1 is LGHNA and CDR2 is YNFKEQ. The CDR3 spans 15 residues. CDR3 coding DNA: TGTGCCAGCAGCCAAGGAGGAGGTCCTTCCTACGAGCAGTACTTC. As protein: CASSQGGGPSYEQYF.

Notes on this clone: In the same sample, other DNA sequences code for this CDR3. This chain joins TRBV18 and TRBJ2-7; TRBD1 agrees at 10 bases. Per the germline V gene, CDR1 is KGHSH and CDR2 is LQKENI. The junction had 9 bases not matched to a gene; V was cut back by 3 bases and J by 4 bases. This CDR3 is built from 16 residues. The CDR3 here is CASSPRTGGSSYEQYF. The DNA for the CDR3 is TGTGCCAGCTCACCCCGGACAGGGGGTAGCAGTTACGAGCAGTACTTC.

This rearrangement joins TRBV3-1 (or the pseudogene TRBV3-2) to TRBJ2-3; 7 bases are shared with TRBD2. The CDR3 has 17 residues. Germline V CDR1 and CDR2: LGHDT, YNNKEL (reference sequence). Trimming removed 4 bases from V and 3 bases from J; junction bases left unmatched: 13. Here the CDR3 DNA reads TGTGCCAGCAGCCTACTTTCGGAGGGCGGGGGTACAGATACGCAGTATTTT. This codes for CASSLLSEGGGTDTQYF.

This sequence joins TRBV6-2 or TRBV6-3 and TRBJ2-5; 13 bases agree with TRBD2. The V and J ends lost 5 bases and 4 bases, in that order; junction bases with no gene match: 4. Germline CDR1 reads MNHEY; CDR2 reads SVGEGT. The CDR3 has 15 residues. CDR3: CASSDGLAGVETQYF. The CDR3 DNA sequence: TGTGCCAGCAGTGACGGACTAGCGGGGGTAGAGACCCAGTACTTC.

The chain couples TRBV6-2 or TRBV6-3 to TRBJ1-1; 12 bases align to TRBD1. Germline loops: CDR1 MNHEY, CDR2 SVGEGT. Germline trimming cut 5 bases from V and 5 bases from J; bases unmatched to any gene: 9. The CDR3 runs 16 residues. DNA for the CDR3: TGTGCCAGCAGTCCGGGGGGACAGGGGGCGACTACTGAAGCTTTCTTT. It encodes CASSPGGQGATTEAFF.